These 8 T cell receptor beta chains share one sample of origin, sequenced in a study of early T cells in non-severe SARS-CoV-2 infection. TCRdb analysed the 5' RACE reads with MiXCR anew, one entry per CDR3 protein. Of roughly 30,000 distinct CDR3 sequences listed, 4.5% to 5% are singletons. The sample taken for sequencing was whole blood. The receptors originated from an adult who was a healthcare worker with PCR-confirmed SARS-CoV-2 infection or an uninfected control (not recorded which).

This clonotype was counted at least ten times. The V gene is TRBV24-1, the J gene TRBJ2-1, with 7 bases lining up with TRBD1. Unmatched junction bases numbered 10, after V lost 4 bases and J lost 2 bases. CDR3 size: 17 residues. Germline CDR1 and CDR2: KGHDR and SFDVKD. DNA for the CDR3: TGTGCCACCAGTGACGAACGACAGGGTAAAACCTACAATGAGCAGTTCTTC. This codes for CATSDERQGKTYNEQFF.

This clonotype showed up just a few times. The CDR3, as DNA: TGTGCCAGCAGCTTAGAGTACAGAAAAACCTACGAGCAGTACTTC. This sequence encodes CASSLEYRKTYEQYF. V is TRBV7-2 and J is TRBJ2-7; no firm D call. CDR1 is SGHTA, CDR2 FQGNSA, per germline. The CDR3 is 15 residues long. Trimming pared 1 base from V and 2 bases from J, leaving 12 bases between.

The V gene is TRBV6-2 or TRBV6-3, the J gene TRBJ2-5; D is tentatively TRBD1 or TRBD2 (5 bases each). With 2 bases removed from V and 2 bases from J, the gap between germline ends came to 9 bases. Per germline, CDR1 MNHEY and CDR2 SVGEGT. CDR3 length equals 14 residues. The CDR3 region has the DNA TGTGCCAGCAGTTACAGGGGACCACAAGAGACCCAGTACTTC. Amino acid sequence: CASSYRGPQETQYF.

This chain links TRBV7-3 with TRBJ2-2; no clear D. Trimming took off 4 bases at V and 1 base at J, with 4 bases between the two ends. The germline V gene has CDR1 SGHTA and CDR2 FQGTGA. The CDR3 extends over 13 amino acids. CDR3 nucleotide sequence: TGTGCCAGCAGCTACAGGAACACCGGGGAGCTGTTTTTT. This sequence encodes CASSYRNTGELFF.

This clonotype was seen repeatedly, ten times or more. CDR3 DNA sequence: TGTGCCAGCAGCTCGGGACTAGCGTCGGGCAATGAGCAGTTCTTC. It yields the protein CASSSGLASGNEQFF. The chain couples TRBV11-2 to TRBJ2-1; 10 nucleotides match TRBD2. Germline CDR1 reads SGHAT; CDR2 reads FQNNGV. Unmatched junction bases numbered 6, after V lost 4 bases and J lost 6 bases. CDR3 length equals 15 residues.

In this sample, this clonotype turned up many times. V gene TRBV6-5 combines with J gene TRBJ1-5, with D perhaps matching TRBD1 (6 bases). Germline V gene lookup returns CDR1 MNHEY and CDR2 SVGAGI. The CDR3 sequence is 15 residues long. Trimming cost V 0 bases and J 5 bases, with 11 bases left between them. For the CDR3, the DNA is TGTGCCAGCAGTTACTCGTCAGGGGAGGATCAGCCCCAGCATTTT. Protein: CASSYSSGEDQPQHF.

V gene TRBV5-1 combines with J gene TRBJ2-1; 8 bases agree with TRBD1. There are 16 residues in the CDR3. V gave up 4 bases and J gave up 7 bases; unmatched junction bases: 13. Germline CDR1 and CDR2: SGHRS and YFSETQ. The CDR3 is CASSLRQGPPQNEQFF. The CDR3 coding sequence is TGCGCCAGCAGCCTGCGACAGGGGCCGCCTCAAAATGAGCAGTTCTTC.

This clonotype was detected ten times or more. The rearrangement uses TRBV6-4 and TRBJ1-5, with D hard to call. The V and J ends lost 5 bases and 13 bases respectively, with 18 bases between them. This CDR3 spans 13 amino acids. Germline V gives CDR1 MRHNA, CDR2 SNTAGT. CDR3 bases: TGTGCCAGCAGTCACAAAAGGATAAGAGGGCAGCATTTT. Translating it yields CASSHKRIRGQHF.